This T cell receptor beta chain came from a study of blood T cell repertoires in COVID-19. Overall study context: Sample material is recorded as cDNA or gDNA derived from T cells, B-cell-depleted T cells, or PBMCs.

The CDR3 runs 13 residues. Germline V CDR1 and CDR2: SGHTA, FQGNSA. Trimming took off 5 bases at V and 8 bases at J, with 15 bases between the two ends. Authors' data handling: Amplification with reference gene primers provided the estimates of nucleated cell counts. Profiled with immunoSEQ multiplex PCR; TCRdb holds only in-frame clones, not every one. That table supplies the V and J calls and clone size; D and trimming were determined from the DNA. The data hold about 84,000 clones, with 90% to 95% observed a single time. This TCR was recovered from a human donor with active COVID-19. The donor label of this sample is uncertain. The source material was peripheral blood. The V gene is TRBV7-2, the J gene TRBJ1-2; possible D gene TRBD1, 6 bases. CDR3 in amino acids: CASSPREGGGYTF. The CDR3 coding sequence is TGTGCCAGCAGCCCCCGAGAAGGGGGAGGCTACACCTTC. Based on the CDR3 plus reference TRBV7-2 and TRBJ1-2, the full variable domain is GAGVSQSPSNKVTEKGKDVELRCDPISGHTALYWYRQSLGQGLEFLIYFQGNSAPDKSGLPSDRFSAERTGGSVSTLTIQRTQQEDSAVYLCASSPREGGGYTFGSGTRLTVV.